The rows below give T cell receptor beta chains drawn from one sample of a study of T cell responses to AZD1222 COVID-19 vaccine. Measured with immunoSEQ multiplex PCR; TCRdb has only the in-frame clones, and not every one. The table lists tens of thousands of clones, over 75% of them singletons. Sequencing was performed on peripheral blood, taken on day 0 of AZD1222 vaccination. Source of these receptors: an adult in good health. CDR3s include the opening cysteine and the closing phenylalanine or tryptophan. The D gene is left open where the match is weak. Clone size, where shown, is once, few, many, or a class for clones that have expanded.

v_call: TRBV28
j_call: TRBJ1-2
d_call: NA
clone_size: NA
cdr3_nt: TGTGCCAGCAGTTTCCCGGACAGACACTATGGCTACACCTTC
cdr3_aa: CASSFPDRHYGYTF

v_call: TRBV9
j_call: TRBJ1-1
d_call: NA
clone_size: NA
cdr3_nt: TGTGCCAGCAGCCCTCACGTTCGAGGGACTGAAGCTTTCTTT
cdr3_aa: CASSPHVRGTEAFF

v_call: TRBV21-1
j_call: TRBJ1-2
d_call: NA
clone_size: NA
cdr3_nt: TGTGCCAGCACCCCGAGGGGGGTTCCCTATGGCTACACCTTC
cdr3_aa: CASTPRGVPYGYTF

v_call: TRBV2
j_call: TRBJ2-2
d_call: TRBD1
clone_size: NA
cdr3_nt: TGTGCCAGCAGCGAAACAGGGGGCAGGACCGGGGAGCTGTTTTTT
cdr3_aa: CASSETGGRTGELFF

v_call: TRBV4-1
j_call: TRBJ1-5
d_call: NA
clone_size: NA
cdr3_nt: TGCGCCAGCAGCCAAGGGGCCGGATATAGCAATCAGCCCCAGCATTTT
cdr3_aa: CASSQGAGYSNQPQHF

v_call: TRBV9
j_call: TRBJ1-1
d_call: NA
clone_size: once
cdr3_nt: TGTGCCAGCAGCGCCCGACAGCCACAAGGTGTGGAGGCTTTCTTT
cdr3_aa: CASSARQPQGVEAFF

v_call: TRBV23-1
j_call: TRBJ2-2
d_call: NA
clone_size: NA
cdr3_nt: TGCGCCAGCAGTCAATCGGTGAAGGTAGAGGGCGGGGAGCTGTTTTTT
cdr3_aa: CASSQSVKVEGGELFF

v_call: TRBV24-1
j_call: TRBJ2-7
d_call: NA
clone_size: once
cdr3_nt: TGTGCCACCAGTGACTCCGACAAGCATTGGGGGATTAGTGAGCAGTACTTC
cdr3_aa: CATSDSDKHWGISEQYF

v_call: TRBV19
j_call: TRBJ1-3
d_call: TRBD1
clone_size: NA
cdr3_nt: TGTGCCAGTAGCCCACCGGGACAGTTTCTTCACTCTGGAAACACCATATATTTT
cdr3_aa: CASSPPGQFLHSGNTIYF

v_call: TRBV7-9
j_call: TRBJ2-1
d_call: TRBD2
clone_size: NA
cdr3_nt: TGTGCCAGCAGCCCTCGGGGGGGAAGCTCCTACAATGAGCAGTTCTTC
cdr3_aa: CASSPRGGSSYNEQFF

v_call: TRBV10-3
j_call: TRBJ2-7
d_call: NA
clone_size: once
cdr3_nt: TGTGCCATCAGTGGGTTCCTAAGGCCGAGAGCCTACGAGCAGTACTTC
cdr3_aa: CAISGFLRPRAYEQYF

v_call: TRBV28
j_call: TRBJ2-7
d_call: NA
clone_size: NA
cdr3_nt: TGTGCCAGCAGTTTACTTATGTGGGAGCAGTACTTC
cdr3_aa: CASSLLMWEQYF

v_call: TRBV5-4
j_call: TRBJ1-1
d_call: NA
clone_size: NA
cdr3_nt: TGTGCCAGCAGCCCCAGGCAGGGCCCTGAAGCTTTCTTT
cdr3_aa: CASSPRQGPEAFF

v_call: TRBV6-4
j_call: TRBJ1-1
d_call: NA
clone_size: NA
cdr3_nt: TGTGCCAGCAGTGCCTCCCCAGGGAACACTGAAGCTTTCTTT
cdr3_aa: CASSASPGNTEAFF

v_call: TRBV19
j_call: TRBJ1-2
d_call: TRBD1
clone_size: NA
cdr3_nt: TGTGCCAGTAGATCCGCGGGACAGGCCACTGCTTACAACTATGGCTACACCTTC
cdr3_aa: CASRSAGQATAYNYGYTF

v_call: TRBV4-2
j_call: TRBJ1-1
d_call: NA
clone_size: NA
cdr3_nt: TGTGCCAGCAGCCGGGGGGAAACTAACACTGAAGCTTTCTTT
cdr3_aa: CASSRGETNTEAFF

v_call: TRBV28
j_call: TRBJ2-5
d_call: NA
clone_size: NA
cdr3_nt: TGTGCCAGCAGCACCCGGGCACACTGGATCGAAGAGACCCAGTACTTC
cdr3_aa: CASSTRAHWIEETQYF

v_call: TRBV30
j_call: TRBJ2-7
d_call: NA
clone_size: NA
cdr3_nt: TGTGCCTGGATGTCCGGCCAGCCCTACGAGCAGTACTTC
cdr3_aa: CAWMSGQPYEQYF

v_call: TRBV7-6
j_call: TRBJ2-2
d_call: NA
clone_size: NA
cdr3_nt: TGTGCCAGCAGCTTATTCAGGGGTGGTACCGGGGAGCTGTTTTTT
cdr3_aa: CASSLFRGGTGELFF

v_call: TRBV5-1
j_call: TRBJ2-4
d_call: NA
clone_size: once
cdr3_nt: TGCGCCAGCAGCTTGTGGGAGGCCAAAAACATTCAGTACTTC
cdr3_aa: CASSLWEAKNIQYF

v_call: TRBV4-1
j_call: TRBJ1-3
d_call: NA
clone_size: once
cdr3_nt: TGCGCCAGCAGCCAAGACAGTCTCTACTCTGGAAACACCATATATTTT
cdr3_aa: CASSQDSLYSGNTIYF

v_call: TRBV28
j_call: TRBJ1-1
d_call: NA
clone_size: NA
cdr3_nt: TGTGCCAGCAGTGCCACGCCAACAGGAGTTCGAACTGAAGCTTTCTTT
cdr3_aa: CASSATPTGVRTEAFF

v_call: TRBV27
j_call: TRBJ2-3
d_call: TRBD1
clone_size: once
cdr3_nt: TGTGCCAGCAGTTCCACGGACAGGTATCCAGATACGCAGTATTTT
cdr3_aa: CASSSTDRYPDTQYF

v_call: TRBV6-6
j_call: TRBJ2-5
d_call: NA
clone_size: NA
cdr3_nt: TGTGCCAGCAGTTACTACAGGGTTACGGAGACCCAGTACTTC
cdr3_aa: CASSYYRVTETQYF

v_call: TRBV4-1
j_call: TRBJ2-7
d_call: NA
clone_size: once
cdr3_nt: TGCGCCAGCAGCCAAGGGGGTCTAGGTGCCTACGAGCAGTACTTC
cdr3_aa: CASSQGGLGAYEQYF

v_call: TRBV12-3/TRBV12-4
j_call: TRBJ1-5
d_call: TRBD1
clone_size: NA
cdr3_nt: TGTGCCAGCAGTCGAGGGGGCTGGCAGCCCCAGCATTTT
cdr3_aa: CASSRGGWQPQHF

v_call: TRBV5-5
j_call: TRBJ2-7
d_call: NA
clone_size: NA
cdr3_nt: TGTGCCAGCAGCTTATTCAGACAGGCCTCCTACGAGCAGTACTTC
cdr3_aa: CASSLFRQASYEQYF

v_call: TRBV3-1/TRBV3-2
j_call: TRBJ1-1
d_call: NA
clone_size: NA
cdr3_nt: TGTGCCAGCAGCCAAGAGGGGGGCGGGGGCACTGAAGCTTTCTTT
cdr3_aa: CASSQEGGGGTEAFF

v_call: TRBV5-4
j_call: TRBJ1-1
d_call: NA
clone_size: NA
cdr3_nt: TGTGCCAGCAGATCGCACAGGACTTTGAACACTGAAGCTTTCTTT
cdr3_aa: CASRSHRTLNTEAFF

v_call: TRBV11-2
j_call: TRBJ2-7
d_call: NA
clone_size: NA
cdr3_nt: TGTGCCAGCAGCCACGTTTACGAGCAGTACTTC
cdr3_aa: CASSHVYEQYF

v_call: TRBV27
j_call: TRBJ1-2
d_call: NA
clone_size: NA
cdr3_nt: TGTGCCAGCAGCCCTCGCCGGAACTATGGCTACACCTTC
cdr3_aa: CASSPRRNYGYTF

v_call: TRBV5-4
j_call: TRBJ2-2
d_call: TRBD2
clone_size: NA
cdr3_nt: TGTGCCAGCAGTTTTAGCGGGATAAACGGGGAGCTGTTTTTT
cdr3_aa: CASSFSGINGELFF

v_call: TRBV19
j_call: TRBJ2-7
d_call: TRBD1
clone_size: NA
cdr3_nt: TGTGCCAGTACCCGGGCCGGGACAGGGGGGATCTACGAGCAGTACTTC
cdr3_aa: CASTRAGTGGIYEQYF

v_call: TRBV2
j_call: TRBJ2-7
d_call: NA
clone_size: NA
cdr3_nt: TGTGCCAGCAGTGGGACCAGCTACGAGCAGTACTTC
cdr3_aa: CASSGTSYEQYF

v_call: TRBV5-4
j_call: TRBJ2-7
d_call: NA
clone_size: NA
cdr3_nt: TGTGCCAGCAGCAACCGGGACGGTCCCTACGAGCAGTACTTC
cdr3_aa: CASSNRDGPYEQYF

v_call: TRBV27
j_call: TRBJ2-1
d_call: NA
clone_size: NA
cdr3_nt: TGTGCCAGCAGTTTTGGCCTCGTGGGCTACAATGAGCAGTTCTTC
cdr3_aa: CASSFGLVGYNEQFF

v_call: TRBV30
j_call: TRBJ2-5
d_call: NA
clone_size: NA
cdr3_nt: TGTGCCTGGAGTACGGGCCTTAAAGAGACCCAGTACTTC
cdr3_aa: CAWSTGLKETQYF

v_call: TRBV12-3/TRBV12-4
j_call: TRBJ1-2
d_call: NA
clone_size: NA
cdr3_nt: TGTGCCAGCAGTTTTCTCCGGACTCAAGGCTACACCTTC
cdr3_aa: CASSFLRTQGYTF

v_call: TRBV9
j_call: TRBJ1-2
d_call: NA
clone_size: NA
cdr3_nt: TGTGCCAGCAGCGTAGGAATGGGTGGGGGGAACTATGGCTACACCTTC
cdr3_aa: CASSVGMGGGNYGYTF

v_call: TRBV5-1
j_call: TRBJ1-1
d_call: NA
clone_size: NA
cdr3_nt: TGCGCCAGCAGCCTTAGACAGTGGGCATCGAACACTGAAGCTTTCTTT
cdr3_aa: CASSLRQWASNTEAFF

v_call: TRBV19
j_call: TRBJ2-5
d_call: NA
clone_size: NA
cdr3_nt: TGTGCCAGTAGTATGGGGCGGGACGGGGAGACCCAGTACTTC
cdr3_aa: CASSMGRDGETQYF

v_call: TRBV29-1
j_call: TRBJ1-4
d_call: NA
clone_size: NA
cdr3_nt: TGCAGCGTTTACGGGGCCCCGGGGGAAAAACTGTTTTTT
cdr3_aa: CSVYGAPGEKLFF

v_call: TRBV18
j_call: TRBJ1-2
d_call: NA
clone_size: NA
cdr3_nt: TGTGCCAGCTCACCACCGGTTGACTTCTTATACTATGGCTACACCTTC
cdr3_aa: CASSPPVDFLYYGYTF

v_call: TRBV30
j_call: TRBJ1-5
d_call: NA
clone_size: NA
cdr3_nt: TGTGCCTCCGGACGGGGAAGCAATCAGCCCCAGCATTTT
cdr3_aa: CASGRGSNQPQHF

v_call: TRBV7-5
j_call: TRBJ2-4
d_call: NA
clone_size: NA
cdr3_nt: TGTGTCAGAAGCTTTTTATACGGGGACGAAGCCAAAAACATTCAGTACTTC
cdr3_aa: CVRSFLYGDEAKNIQYF

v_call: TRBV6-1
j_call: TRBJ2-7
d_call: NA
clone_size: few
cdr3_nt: TGTGCCAGCAGTGATGGAAAAGGGGGACACGAGCAGTACTTC
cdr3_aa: CASSDGKGGHEQYF

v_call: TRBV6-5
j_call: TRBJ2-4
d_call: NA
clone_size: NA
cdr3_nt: TGTGCCAGCGTACTGTCGGGGAATAACATTCAGTACTTC
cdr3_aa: CASVLSGNNIQYF

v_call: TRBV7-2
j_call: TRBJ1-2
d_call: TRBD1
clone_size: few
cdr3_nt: TGTGCCAGCAGCCAGTGGGGGGACAGGGGCGGCTACACCTTC
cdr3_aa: CASSQWGDRGGYTF

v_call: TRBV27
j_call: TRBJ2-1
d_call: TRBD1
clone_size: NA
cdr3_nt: TGTGCCAGCAGTACAGGGGACACCTACAATGAGCAGTTCTTC
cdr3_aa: CASSTGDTYNEQFF

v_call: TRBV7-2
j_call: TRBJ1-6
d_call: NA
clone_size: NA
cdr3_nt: TGTGCCAGCAGCCCCCAGGGGTCGAATTCACCCCTCCACTTT
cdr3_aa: CASSPQGSNSPLHF

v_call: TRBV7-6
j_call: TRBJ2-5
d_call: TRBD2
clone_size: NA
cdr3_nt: TGTGCCAGCAGCTATCGCCGGGGACTAGCGGGGAGGGAGACCCAGTACTTC
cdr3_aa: CASSYRRGLAGRETQYF

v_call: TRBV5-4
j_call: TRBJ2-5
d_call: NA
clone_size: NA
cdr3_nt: TGTGCCAGCAGCACTTACGCGTTAGAGACCCAGTACTTC
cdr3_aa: CASSTYALETQYF

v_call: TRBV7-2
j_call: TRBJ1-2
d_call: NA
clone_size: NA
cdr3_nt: TGTGCCAGCAGCTTAAATTCATTCGATGGCTACACCTTC
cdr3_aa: CASSLNSFDGYTF

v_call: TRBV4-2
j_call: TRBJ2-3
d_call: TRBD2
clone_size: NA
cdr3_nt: TGTGCCAGCAGCCAAGATAGCGGGGGGCCAGATACGCAGTATTTT
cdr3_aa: CASSQDSGGPDTQYF

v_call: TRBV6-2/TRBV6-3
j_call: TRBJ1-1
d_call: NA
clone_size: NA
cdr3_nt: TGTGCCAGCAGTTACGTCCTGGTGAGCACTGAAGCTTTCTTT
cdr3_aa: CASSYVLVSTEAFF

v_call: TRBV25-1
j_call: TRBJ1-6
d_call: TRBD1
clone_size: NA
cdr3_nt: TGTGCCAGCAGTTCCGGGACAGGGGCCTATAATTCACCCCTCCACTTT
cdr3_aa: CASSSGTGAYNSPLHF

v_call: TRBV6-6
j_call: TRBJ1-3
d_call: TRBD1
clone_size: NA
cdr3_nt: TGTGCCAGCATTCTACAGGGGGCTGGAAACACCATATATTTT
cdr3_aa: CASILQGAGNTIYF

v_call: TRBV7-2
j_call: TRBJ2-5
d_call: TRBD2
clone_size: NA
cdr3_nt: TGTGCCAGCAGACCGACTAGCGGGGGGACCCAGGCCCAGTACTTC
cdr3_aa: CASRPTSGGTQAQYF

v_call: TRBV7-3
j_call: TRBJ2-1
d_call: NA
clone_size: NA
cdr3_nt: TGTGCCAGCAGCTTAGGGAGAGGATCCTACAATGAGCAGTTCTTC
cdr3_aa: CASSLGRGSYNEQFF